Presented here are 9 T cell receptor beta chains from one specimen sequenced in a study of CXCR3-negative and CXCR3-positive naive CD8 T cells. The libraries of TRB cDNA were constructed through 5' RACE using UMI labels. With the 5' RACE reads reprocessed, TCRdb shows one record per CDR3 protein and no DNA. Here the sample table reports approximately 26,000 distinct CDR3 sequences. Sequencing was done on a sample of naive CXCR3- CD8+ T cells from blood. Sample subset: CD45RO-CCR7+CD27+CD95- naive CD8+ T cells lacking CXCR3 (TNR3-). These receptors were taken from a human donor in good health. Some clones in this sample may be carry-over from other donors' samples.

The CDR3: CASLRSRNYLGYTF. V and J are TRBV19 and TRBJ1-2. CDR3 length: 14 amino acids. Germline CDR1 LNHDA, CDR2 SQIVND (reference sequence). Combining the CDR3 with reference TRBV19 and TRBJ1-2 gives the whole variable domain DGGITQSPKYLFRKEGQNVTLSCEQNLNHDAMYWYRQDPGQGLRLIYYSQIVNDFQKGDIAEGYSVSREKKESFPLTVTSAQKNPTAFYLCASLRSRNYLGYTFGSGTRLTVV.

The chain combines TRBV7-2 with TRBJ2-1; the TRBD2 assignment by TCRdb is unverifiable without DNA. The CDR3 is made up of 15 amino acids. Germline CDR1 and CDR2: SGHTA and FQGNSA. CDR3 region: CASSLAWDLGNEQFF. The full variable domain, rest sourced from reference TRBV7-2 and TRBJ2-1, is GAGVSQSPSNKVTEKGKDVELRCDPISGHTALYWYRQSLGQGLEFLIYFQGNSAPDKSGLPSDRFSAERTGGSVSTLTIQRTQQEDSAVYLCASSLAWDLGNEQFFGPGTRLTVL.

The V and J genes are TRBV6-5 and TRBJ1-1; TCRdb reports TRBD1, a call that lacks DNA to check it against. Per germline, CDR1 MNHEY and CDR2 SVGAGI. The CDR3 has 14 residues. The CDR3 is CASSPMGGNTEAFF.

V is TRBV7-3 and J is TRBJ2-7. The CDR3 has 13 residues. Germline V CDR1 and CDR2: SGHTA, FQGTGA. The CDR3 spells CASSLRNSYEQYF. Full variable domain (rest looked up from reference TRBV7-3 and TRBJ2-7): GAGVSQTPSNKVTEKGKYVELRCDPISGHTALYWYRQSLGQGPEFLIYFQGTGAADDSGLPNDRFFAVRPEGSVSTLKIQRTERGDSAVYLCASSLRNSYEQYFGPGTRLTVT.

Measured by frequency, this clonotype is medium-sized (0.01 to 0.1%). The rearrangement joins TRBV21-1 to TRBJ1-1. TRBV21-1 is described as a pseudogene. The CDR3 extends over 16 amino acids. CDR3 region: CASIRPRGEIGTEAFF.

The rearrangement joins TRBV27 to TRBJ1-1. Germline V gives CDR1 MNHEY, CDR2 SMNVEV (reference sequence). This CDR3 spans 14 amino acids. The chain's CDR3 is CASSLLGSGAEAFF.

The chain employs TRBV20-1 and TRBJ1-5. Germline assignment: CDR1 DFQATT and CDR2 SNEGSKA (reference sequence). The CDR3 has 14 amino acids. The CDR3 reads CSATSSQEAQPQHF.

J is TRBJ2-1 and V is TRBV15; the D call from TCRdb, TRBD1, cannot be confirmed without DNA. CDR3 length equals 14 residues. Germline lookup yields CDR1 LNHNV and CDR2 YYDKDF (reference sequence). The CDR3 spells CATGAGGAYNEQFF.

This CDR3 reads CASSQEVSGQNTIYF. The rearrangement links TRBV4-2 to TRBJ1-3; TCRdb reports TRBD1, a call that lacks DNA to check it against. The CDR3 length is 15 residues. Germline V gene data show CDR1 as LGHNA and CDR2 as YNFKEQ.